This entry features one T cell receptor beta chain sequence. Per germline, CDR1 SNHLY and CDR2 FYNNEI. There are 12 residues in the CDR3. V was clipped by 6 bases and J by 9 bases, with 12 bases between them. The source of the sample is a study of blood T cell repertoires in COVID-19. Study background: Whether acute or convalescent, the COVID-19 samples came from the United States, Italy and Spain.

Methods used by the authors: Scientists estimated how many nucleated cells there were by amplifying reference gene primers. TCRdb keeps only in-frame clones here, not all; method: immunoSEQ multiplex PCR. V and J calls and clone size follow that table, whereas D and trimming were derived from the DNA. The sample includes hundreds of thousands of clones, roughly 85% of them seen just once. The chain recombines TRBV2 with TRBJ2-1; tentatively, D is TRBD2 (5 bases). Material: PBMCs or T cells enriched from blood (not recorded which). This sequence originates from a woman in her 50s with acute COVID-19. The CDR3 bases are TGTGCCAGCAGCAACGGGGTGGGTGAGCAGTTCTTC. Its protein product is CASSNGVGEQFF.